The 20 T cell receptor beta chains presented below share a single source sample, sequenced in a study of blood T cells in healthy people across ages (dated by TCRdb to between 2015 and 2017). To prepare the library, 5' RACE was applied. Sequencing was carried out with an Illumina HiSeq 2500. A second roughly 7 to 11 cycle PCR used a sample-barcoded 5' primer and a J-beta primer mix. TCRdb took the public reads, trimmed them with fastp at Q25, ran MiXCR for clone calling and kept in-frame beta chains. Every entry covers one CDR3 protein and lists the most common genes and DNA from its rows. Across this sample there are over 600,000 distinct CDR3 sequences, with around 50% seen only once. The leading ten clones occupy around 25% of the sample. The sample comprised blood. These receptors were obtained from a man between 40 and 49 years old in good health.

V and J are TRBV28 and TRBJ2-5; 12 bases map to TRBD1. This CDR3 is 17 amino acids long. Germline trimming cut 6 bases from V and 4 bases from J; bases unmatched to any gene: 12. CDR1 and CDR2 from the germline V gene are MDHEN and SYDVKM. Written as DNA, the CDR3 is TGTGCCAGCAGCCCCGGGACAGGGGGCTCGTCGGTAGAGACCCAGTACTTC. Translating it yields CASSPGTGGSSVETQYF.

This chain links TRBV6-1 with TRBJ2-1; 12 positions agree with TRBD2. J lost 4 bases, V lost 3 bases, and 13 bases had no gene match. This CDR3 is 19 amino acids long. CDR1 is MNHNS, CDR2 SASEGT, per germline. For the CDR3, the DNA is TGTGCCAGCAGTGATCCGGGACATCCCGGGACTAGCGGGTACAATGAGCAGTTCTTC. Its translation: CASSDPGHPGTSGYNEQFF.

This clonotype was recorded a few times. The genes are TRBV15 and TRBJ2-6; a weak D match, TRBD1 (6 bases). The CDR3 runs to 16 residues. Germline CDR1 and CDR2: LNHNV and YYDKDF (reference sequence). V dropped 1 base and J dropped 0 bases, with 7 bases sitting between them. The DNA of the CDR3 is TGTGCCACCAGCAGAGGGACAGTCTCTGGGGCCAACGTCCTGACTTTC. Protein product: CATSRGTVSGANVLTF.

This clonotype was seen a handful of times. The genes are TRBV7-2 and TRBJ2-3; a weak D match, TRBD2 (6 bases). The CDR3 sequence is 15 residues long. The ends were cut back, 5 bases at V and 3 bases at J, with 15 bases in the middle. CDR1 SGHTA and CDR2 FQGNSA come from the germline V gene. The DNA for the CDR3 is TGTGCCAGCAGCCGACGGCGGGGTTCGACAGATACGCAGTATTTT. Residues: CASSRRRGSTDTQYF.

The chain combines TRBV3-1 with TRBJ2-7; D remains unclear. CDR1 LGHDT and CDR2 YNNKEL come from the germline V gene (reference sequence). The length of the CDR3 is 15 residues. Between the trimmed V and J ends, which lost 2 bases and 1 base, there was a span of 12 bases. The CDR3 DNA is TGTGCCAGCAGCCAAATGGCGCAGCTGTCCTACGAGCAGTACTTC. This encodes CASSQMAQLSYEQYF.

This chain connects TRBV20-1 to TRBJ1-2; no reliable D call. Trimming took 2 bases from V and 5 from J, leaving 6 bases between them. This CDR3 is built from 11 residues. Germline V CDR1 and CDR2: DFQATT, SNEGSKA (reference sequence). CDR3 residues: CSARYEYGYTF. DNA of the CDR3: TGCAGTGCTAGATACGAGTATGGCTACACCTTC.

The rearrangement joins TRBV7-3 to TRBJ2-5; 7 bases align to TRBD1. The J call may be in error: the DNA end matches TRBJ2-7 better. Germline V gene lookup returns CDR1 SGHTA and CDR2 FQGTGA. The length of the CDR3 is 13 residues. CDR3 nucleotides: TGTGCCAGCAGCCCAAAGACAGGGTACGAGCAGTACTTC. Amino acid sequence: CASSPKTGYEQYF.

The rearrangement joins TRBV24-1 to TRBJ1-5; D is undetermined. V was clipped by 0 bases and J by 0 bases, with 2 bases between them. Germline-derived CDR1 and CDR2 are KGHDR and SFDVKD. The CDR3 loop spans 14 amino acids. The chain's CDR3 is CATSDLVSNQPQHF. In DNA form, the CDR3 reads TGTGCCACCAGTGATTTGGTTAGCAATCAGCCCCAGCATTTT.

The rearrangement uses TRBV2 and TRBJ2-5; D perhaps matches TRBD2 (5 bases). The CDR3 is 14 residues long. The germline V gene has CDR1 SNHLY and CDR2 FYNNEI. The CDR3 protein is CPSWGSVVIETQYF. CDR3 DNA: TGTCCCTCCTGGGGTAGCGTAGTAATAGAGACCCAGTACTTC. Full variable domain (rest looked up from reference TRBV2 and TRBJ2-5): EPEVTQTPSHQVTQMGQEVILRCVPISNHLYFYWYRQILGQKVEFLVSFYNNEISEKSEIFDDQFSVERPDGSNFTLKIRSTKLEDSAMYFCPSWGSVVIETQYFGPGTRLLVL.

This chain links TRBV27 with TRBJ2-1, with unresolved D. Germline V gene sequence: CDR1 MNHEY, CDR2 SMNVEV (reference sequence). The CDR3 is 12 amino acids. Trimming stripped 8 bases from V and 10 bases from J, with 15 bases between. CDR3 residues: CASALPGGEQFF. The CDR3 DNA reads as TGTGCCAGCGCCCTCCCAGGTGGCGAGCAGTTCTTC.

On this clonotype itself: Compared with germline, one end of the junction differs, possibly owing to a read error. J is TRBJ2-4 and V is TRBV28; D unresolved. Germline V gives CDR1 MDHEN, CDR2 SYDVKM. The CDR3 runs to 15 residues. The CDR3 sequence is CASSLPHLAKSIQYF. CDR3 in DNA: TGTGCCAGCAGTTTGCCCCACTTAGCCAAAAGCATTCAGTACTTC. Full variable domain (remainder filled in from reference TRBV28 and TRBJ2-4): DVKVTQSSRYLVKRTGEKVFLECVQDMDHENMFWYRQDPGLGLRLIYFSYDVKMKEKGDIPEGYSVSREKKERFSLILESASTNQTSMYLCASSLPHLAKSIQYFGAGTRLSVL.

Details on this clonotype: At one end, the junction sequence differs from germline, possibly due to a read error. This chain links TRBV7-7 with TRBJ2-2; unclear D gene. From germline, CDR1 is SSHAT and CDR2 FNYEAQ (reference sequence). This CDR3 comprises 14 residues. In DNA form, the CDR3 reads TGTGCTAGCAGCATCCGACCAGTCACCGGGGAGCTGTTTTTT. It is translated as CASSIRPVTGELFF.

The gene calls are TRBV14 and TRBJ1-1; D not certain. V was clipped by 4 bases and J by 11 bases, with 17 bases between them. This CDR3 is built from 13 residues. Looked up from germline, CDR1 is SGHDN and CDR2 is FVKESK. The CDR3 DNA reads TGTGCCAGCAGCCCGGCGGGGATCGATTTTGCTTTCTTT. Translating it yields CASSPAGIDFAFF.

This clonotype was counted between two and nine times. The chain uses TRBV15 and TRBJ2-1; unclear D gene. Germline assignment: CDR1 LNHNV and CDR2 YYDKDF (reference sequence). The CDR3 spans 13 residues. V dropped 5 bases and J dropped 4 bases, with 9 bases sitting between them. The CDR3 region is CATSELKYNEQFF. CDR3 sequence (DNA): TGTGCCACCAGCGAACTAAAGTACAATGAGCAGTTCTTC.

This rearrangement joins TRBV28 to TRBJ2-7; D perhaps matches TRBD1 (6 bases). The length of the CDR3 is 14 residues. CDR1 is MDHEN and CDR2 is SYDVKM in the germline V gene. Trimming shortened V by 6 bases and J by 3 bases, and 15 bases separated the two germline ends. The DNA for the CDR3 is TGTGCCAGCAGCAAAATGACCAGGGGCTACGAGCAGTACTTC. This sequence encodes CASSKMTRGYEQYF.

This clonotype came up a few times. The chain is built from TRBV11-1 and TRBJ2-1; perhaps TRBD2 as D (7 bases). Between the trimmed V and J ends, which lost 5 bases and 10 bases, there was a span of 27 bases. Germline lookup yields CDR1 SGHAT and CDR2 FQDESV (reference sequence). The CDR3 spans 17 residues. The CDR3 loop reads CASSPRGRGLADSEQFF. In nucleotides, the CDR3 is TGTGCCAGCAGCCCGAGGGGGAGGGGTCTAGCGGACAGCGAGCAGTTCTTC.

This clonotype was observed once. The chain joins TRBV6-2 or TRBV6-3 to TRBJ2-7; 14 bases are shared with TRBD2. CDR1 MNHEY and CDR2 SVGEGT come from the germline V gene. The trim removed 6 bases at V and 6 bases at J, leaving 13 bases unmatched. The CDR3 totals 17 residues. This CDR3 reads CASSSGTSGRKGSEQYF. The DNA for the CDR3 is TGTGCCAGCAGCTCCGGGACTAGCGGGAGAAAAGGGAGCGAGCAGTACTTC.

V and J are TRBV24-1 and TRBJ2-6; TRBD2 aligns across 11 bases. Trimming took 7 bases from V and 3 from J; bases not matched to a gene: 10. Germline CDR1 is KGHDR and CDR2 is SFDVKD. The CDR3 consists of 18 residues. This CDR3 is CATSSIAGGHSGANVLTF. The DNA of the CDR3 is TGTGCCACCAGCTCTATAGCGGGAGGGCACAGTGGGGCCAACGTCCTGACTTTC.

This sequence joins TRBV6-6 and TRBJ2-7, with D possibly being TRBD1 or TRBD2 (5 bases each). Germline V gene lookup returns CDR1 MNHNY and CDR2 SVGAGI (reference sequence). V lost 4 bases to trimming and J lost 6 bases, with 13 bases between them. This CDR3 contains 13 residues. CDR3 in amino acids: CASSLTRDGEQYF. CDR3 in DNA: TGTGCCAGCAGTTTGACTCGGGACGGCGAGCAGTACTTC.

The chain is built from TRBV6-2 or TRBV6-3 and TRBJ2-7; tentative D call: TRBD1 (5 bases). Trimming removed 2 bases at V and 3 bases at J, with 14 bases between. The CDR3 is 15 amino acids. The V gene's germline CDR1 is MNHEY and CDR2 SVGEGT. The CDR3 sequence is CASSYVPGPIYEQYF. The DNA for the CDR3 is TGTGCCAGCAGTTACGTGCCAGGGCCAATCTACGAGCAGTACTTC.